This entry lists 13 T cell receptor beta chains sequenced from one sample in a study of control samples from healthy donors and cancer patients (TCRdb year 2020). The library came from the immunoSEQ multiplex PCR assay. TCRdb carries this immuneACCESS record with in-frame sequences only. Its versions omit some clonotypes, under half of them owing to an unresolved V gene in the studies checked, with the rest unexplained. The sample table contains roughly 400,000 clones; only one count was recorded for about 93% of them. Approximately 6.3% of the sample goes to the ten largest clones. Sequencing was carried out using PBMCs. These receptors were collected from a man aged 35 to 55 with head and neck cancer.

The rearrangement links TRBV28 to TRBJ2-2; D might be TRBD2 (6 bases). Trimming took off 2 bases at V and 5 bases at J, with 12 bases between the two ends. Germline-derived CDR1 and CDR2 are MDHEN and SYDVKM. This CDR3 contains 15 residues. CDR3 in DNA: TGTGCCAGCAGTTTAACCGCCGCGGGGACCGGGGAGCTGTTTTTT. It yields the protein CASSLTAAGTGELFF.

CDR3 DNA sequence: TGTGCCAGCAGCTTAGCGACCTCCCGGGACAGGGGAAATGAGCAGTTCTTC. It translates to CASSLATSRDRGNEQFF. This chain joins TRBV7-6 and TRBJ2-1; 10 nucleotides align to TRBD1. This CDR3 contains 17 residues. CDR1 is SGHVS, CDR2 FNYEAQ, per germline. Losses at the gene ends were 0 bases for V and 7 bases for J; bases not matched to a gene: 9.

The rearrangement uses TRBV5-1 and TRBJ1-3; TRBD1 matches at 7 bases. This CDR3 region has 15 residues. CDR1 and CDR2 (germline): SGHRS, YFSETQ. The V and J ends lost 6 bases and 4 bases, in that order; junction bases with no gene match: 10. The chain's CDR3 is CASTDLTGRGNTIYF. The CDR3 nucleotides read TGCGCCAGCACCGATTTGACAGGGAGGGGAAACACCATATATTTT.

V is TRBV3-1 (or the pseudogene TRBV3-2) and J is TRBJ2-1, with 8 bases matching TRBD2. The length of the CDR3 is 16 residues. The J segment lost 2 bases and the V segment lost 4 bases, leaving 7 bases of the junction unmatched. Looked up from germline, CDR1 is LGHDT and CDR2 is YNNKEL (reference sequence). Here the CDR3 DNA reads TGTGCCAGCAGCCTATATAACGGGGGGGCCTACAATGAGCAGTTCTTC. It encodes CASSLYNGGAYNEQFF.

The rearrangement joins TRBV2 to TRBJ1-5; possible D gene TRBD1, 5 bases. The CDR3 loop spans 13 amino acids. Germline V lookup: CDR1 SNHLY, CDR2 FYNNEI. V lost 4 bases and J lost 7, with 11 bases in between. Here the CDR3 DNA reads TGTGCCAGCAGTGCCAGGGACTACCAGCCCCAGCATTTT. Its translation is CASSARDYQPQHF.

The V gene is TRBV7-2, the J gene TRBJ1-2; D gene ambiguous. V was clipped by 0 bases and J by 4 bases, with 12 bases between them. The CDR3 is 15 residues long. Germline V gene data show CDR1 as SGHTA and CDR2 as FQGNSA. The DNA for the CDR3 is TGTGCCAGCAGCTTAGCTTCAGCCGATATCTATGGCTACACCTTC. Its translation is CASSLASADIYGYTF.

The gene calls are TRBV9 and TRBJ2-5, with 11 bases matching TRBD1. There are 15 residues in the CDR3. Germline V gene data show CDR1 as SGDLS and CDR2 as YYNGEE. J was trimmed by 2 bases and V by 4 bases; bases with no gene match: 4. The CDR3 is CASSYRDRGQETQYF. The CDR3 nucleotides read TGTGCCAGCAGCTACCGGGACAGGGGGCAAGAGACCCAGTACTTC.

This chain joins TRBV19 and TRBJ1-6, with TRBD1 identical over 12 bases. This CDR3 has 17 residues. J was trimmed by 8 bases and V by 4 bases; bases with no gene match: 9. Germline V gene data show CDR1 as LNHDA and CDR2 as SQIVND (reference sequence). The CDR3 coding sequence is TGTGCCAGTAGTAGCCGGGACAGGGGGCAGGTGGATTCACCCCTCCACTTT. Translated, it gives CASSSRDRGQVDSPLHF. Looking up the rest from reference TRBV19 and TRBJ1-6 gives the full variable domain: DGGITQSPKYLFRKEGQNVTLSCEQNLNHDAMYWYRQDPGQGLRLIYYSQIVNDFQKGDIAEGYSVSREKKESFPLTVTSAQKNPTAFYLCASSSRDRGQVDSPLHFGNGTRLTVT.

The rearrangement uses TRBV18 and TRBJ2-7; either TRBD1 or TRBD2 may fit D (5 bases each). This CDR3 has 14 amino acids. Germline-derived CDR1 and CDR2 are KGHSH and LQKENI. V was pared by 5 bases and J by 3 bases, with 14 bases between. CDR3 bases: TGTGCCAGCTCAGCCGGGACGGGGAACTACGAGCAGTACTTC. Protein: CASSAGTGNYEQYF.

The CDR3 nucleotides read TGTGCCAGCAGTACAGGGAACACTGAAGCTTTCTTT. Translated, it gives CASSTGNTEAFF. V usage is TRBV11-3 and J usage is TRBJ1-1, with a weak D call TRBD1 (5 bases). Trimming removed 6 bases from V and 1 base from J, with 6 bases in between. The CDR3 has 12 amino acids. The V gene's germline CDR1 is SGHNT and CDR2 YENEEA. Based on the CDR3 plus reference TRBV11-3 and TRBJ1-1, the full variable domain is EAGVVQSPRYKIIEKKQPVAFWCNPISGHNTLYWYLQNLGQGPELLIRYENEEAVDDSQLPKDRFSAERLKGVDSTLKIQPAELGDSAVYLCASSTGNTEAFFGQGTRLTVV.

The chain employs TRBV28 and TRBJ2-3, with 8 bases aligning to TRBD2. V lost 6 bases and J lost 7; bases outside the gene matches: 15. Germline CDR1 and CDR2: MDHEN and SYDVKM. The CDR3 spans 16 residues. DNA of the CDR3: TGTGCCAGCAGCCCACTTGGGACTAGTTCCACGAATACGCAGTATTTT. Its protein is CASSPLGTSSTNTQYF.

This sequence joins TRBV28 and TRBJ1-1; 8 nucleotides agree with TRBD1. CDR1 is MDHEN, CDR2 SYDVKM, per germline. The CDR3 is 17 amino acids. After removal of 1 base from V and 1 base from J, the junction contained 8 bases not matched to a gene. The CDR3 is CASSLSRQGAGNTEAFF. The CDR3 nucleotides read TGTGCCAGCAGTTTATCTCGGCAGGGGGCCGGGAACACTGAAGCTTTCTTT.

The chain combines TRBV10-2 with TRBJ2-5, with 9 bases matching TRBD2. Germline V gene sequence: CDR1 WSHSY, CDR2 SAAADI. Unmatched junction bases numbered 14, after V lost 10 bases and J lost 5 bases. CDR3 length: 15 residues. The chain's CDR3 is CATSPWREGEETQYF. CDR3 sequence (DNA): TGCGCCACCTCCCCCTGGCGGGAGGGTGAGGAGACCCAGTACTTC.